A selection of T cell receptor beta chains follows, all from one sample in a study of post-analysis software for immune sequencing data. TCRdb re-analysed the PCR reads in MiXCR, keeping a single row per CDR3 protein. The table includes 550,000 to 700,000 distinct CDR3 sequences, about 40% detected once. The sequenced sample was blood. Receptor source: a girl aged 10-17 years with multiple sclerosis. Both conserved end residues are part of each CDR3. A D gene is named only where the DNA matches it firmly. Expanded clones are given a class, and other clones once, few, many or no size at all.

J gene | clone size | V gene | D gene | CDR3 protein | CDR3 DNA
TRBJ1-4 | . | TRBV7-9 | TRBD1 | CASSPGTGGRTNEKLFF | TGTGCCAGCAGCCCAGGGACAGGCGGGAGAACTAATGAAAAACTGTTTTTT
TRBJ2-1 | . | TRBV20-1 | . | CSARSGGPINEQFF | TGCAGTGCTAGGTCGGGCGGGCCGATCAATGAGCAGTTCTTC
TRBJ2-3 | . | TRBV2 | . | CASKDWASTDTQYF | TGTGCCAGCAAGGACTGGGCTAGCACAGATACGCAGTATTTT
TRBJ2-7 | . | TRBV28 | . | CASSLPGRDEQYF | TGTGCCAGCAGTCTTCCGGGCCGCGACGAGCAGTACTTC
TRBJ1-2 | once | TRBV20-1 | TRBD1 | CSATGVFDYGYTF | TGCAGTGCAACAGGGGTATTTGACTATGGCTACACCTTC
TRBJ2-1 | few | TRBV4-1 | TRBD2 | CASSQDPPSGIIDEQFF | TGCGCCAGCAGCCAAGATCCCCCTAGCGGGATAATCGATGAGCAGTTCTTC
TRBJ2-7 | few | TRBV4-2 | . | CASSQDPYNYEQYF | TGTGCCAGCAGCCAAGATCCCTACAACTACGAGCAGTACTTC
TRBJ2-7 | few | TRBV20-1 | . | CSVPDLADAYEQYF | TGCAGTGTTCCTGACCTGGCGGACGCCTACGAGCAGTACTTC
TRBJ2-3 | . | TRBV5-1 | TRBD2 | CASSLTSGSGDTQYF | TGCGCTAGCAGCCTGACTAGCGGGAGCGGAGATACGCAGTATTTT
TRBJ2-1 | . | TRBV3-1 | TRBD2 | CASSQGDYSYNEQFF | TGTGCCAGCAGCCAAGGGGACTACTCCTACAATGAGCAGTTCTTC
TRBJ2-5 | few | TRBV20-1 | TRBD1 | CSARDHRGVETQYF | TGCAGTGCTAGGGACCACAGGGGCGTGGAGACCCAGTACTTC
TRBJ2-5 | . | TRBV6-1 | TRBD1 | CASSEEYRGRTGTQYF | TGTGCCAGCAGTGAAGAATACAGGGGACGCACAGGGACCCAGTACTTC
TRBJ1-2 | few | TRBV27 | TRBD1 | CASRTGMNGYTF | TGTGCCAGCCGGACAGGGATGAATGGCTACACCTTC
TRBJ1-1 | few | TRBV6-5 | . | CASSYSAGFTEAFF | TGTGCCAGCAGTTACTCGGCAGGGTTCACTGAAGCTTTCTTT
TRBJ2-7 | . | TRBV5-1 | TRBD2 | CASSLDPSGTSGGNEQYF | TGCGCCAGCAGCTTGGACCCTTCCGGGACTAGCGGGGGAAACGAGCAGTACTTC
TRBJ1-2 | . | TRBV5-1 | . | CASSTDNNYGYTF | TGCGCCAGCAGCACTGACAACAACTATGGCTACACCTTC
TRBJ2-7 | . | TRBV6-5 | . | CASSYSAGGGEQYF | TGTGCCAGCAGTTATTCAGCGGGCGGAGGCGAGCAGTACTTC
TRBJ2-5 | many | TRBV12-3/TRBV12-4 | TRBD2 | CASSSGLAGEETQYF | TGTGCCAGCAGTTCGGGACTAGCGGGAGAAGAGACCCAGTACTTC
TRBJ2-3 | . | TRBV7-9 | TRBD2 | CASSLAMGLAGPTDTQYF | TGTGCCAGCAGCTTAGCGATGGGACTAGCGGGACCCACAGATACGCAGTATTTT
TRBJ1-4 | . | TRBV7-2 | . | CASSLGLRETRNEKLFF | TGTGCCAGCAGCTTAGGTCTAAGGGAGACTCGTAATGAAAAACTGTTTTTT
TRBJ2-7 | few | TRBV7-6 | TRBD2 | CASSLESGRDYEQYF | TGTGCCAGCAGCTTAGAAAGCGGGAGGGATTACGAGCAGTACTTC
TRBJ2-1 | . | TRBV10-3 | TRBD2 | CAISQAGTRGYNEQFF | TGTGCCATCAGCCAGGCCGGGACTAGGGGCTACAATGAGCAGTTCTTC
TRBJ1-1 | . | TRBV7-3 | . | CASSLTSDIEAFF | TGTGCCAGCAGCCTAACCTCGGACATTGAAGCTTTCTTT
TRBJ1-2 | few | TRBV9 | . | CASSVDRGRWYGYTF | TGTGCCAGCAGCGTAGATCGGGGGAGGTGGTATGGCTACACCTTC
TRBJ2-3 | few | TRBV29-1 | TRBD1 | CSVPGGSTDTQYF | TGCAGCGTTCCAGGGGGAAGCACAGATACGCAGTATTTT
TRBJ1-2 | . | TRBV10-3 | . | CAIIGGPSDGNYGYTF | TGTGCCATCATTGGTGGCCCAAGTGATGGAAACTATGGCTACACCTTC
TRBJ2-1 | . | TRBV5-1 | . | CASSLGGVDEQFF | TGTGCCAGCAGCCTAGGAGGAGTCGATGAGCAGTTCTTC
TRBJ2-1 | . | TRBV12-3/TRBV12-4 | . | CASSLGTPEQFF | TGTGCCAGCAGTTTGGGCACCCCTGAGCAGTTCTTC
TRBJ1-4 | . | TRBV28 | . | CASSTNRAGGEKLFF | TGTGCCAGCAGTACCAACAGGGCTGGGGGTGAAAAACTGTTTTTT
TRBJ1-5 | few | TRBV12-3/TRBV12-4 | . | CASSLALVNTYSNQPQHF | TGTGCCAGCAGTTTAGCGCTCGTAAATACCTATAGCAATCAGCCCCAGCATTTT
TRBJ2-5 | few | TRBV20-1 | TRBD2 | CSAPGGSYVEQYF | TGCAGTGCTCCGGGGGGATCCTACGTAGAGCAGTACTTC
TRBJ2-5 | many | TRBV5-1 | . | CASSFGGGETQYF | TGTGCCAGCAGTTTCGGAGGGGGAGAGACCCAGTACTTC
TRBJ2-3 | many | TRBV11-2 | TRBD2 | CASSPTSGSPTDTQYF | TGTGCCAGCAGCCCGACTAGCGGGAGCCCCACAGATACGCAGTATTTT
TRBJ2-7 | . | TRBV6-6 | TRBD2 | CASTWERGPYEQYF | TGTGCCAGCACTTGGGAGCGGGGCCCCTACGAGCAGTACTTC
TRBJ2-7 | . | TRBV7-2 | . | CASSPLRIGAQEQYF | TGTGCCAGCAGCCCCTTAAGGATAGGGGCTCAGGAGCAGTACTTC
TRBJ2-1 | few | TRBV5-6 | . | CASTYYNEQFF | TGTGCCAGCACTTACTACAATGAGCAGTTCTTC
TRBJ2-3 | . | TRBV7-9 | TRBD2 | CASSPWTSGRAWTTDTQYF | TGTGCCAGCAGCCCTTGGACTAGCGGGAGGGCATGGACAACAGATACGCAGTATTTT
TRBJ2-7 | . | TRBV29-1 | . | CSLQKTAAYEQYF | TGCAGCCTCCAGAAGACAGCGGCGTACGAGCAGTACTTC
TRBJ2-7 | few | TRBV6-5 | . | CASSYRPSPSYEQYF | TGTGCCAGCAGTTATAGGCCTAGCCCTTCCTACGAGCAGTACTTC
TRBJ2-3 | few | TRBV12-3/TRBV12-4 | . | CASSQPGPITDTQYF | TGTGCCAGCAGCCAACCGGGACCCATCACAGATACGCAGTATTTT
TRBJ1-1 | . | TRBV27 | . | CASSWVAGGEAFF | TGTGCCAGCAGTTGGGTAGCGGGAGGTGAAGCTTTCTTT
TRBJ2-1 | . | TRBV7-6 | . | CASSAGPQSINEQFF | TGTGCCAGCAGCGCCGGCCCCCAGTCAATCAATGAGCAGTTCTTC
TRBJ2-3 | . | TRBV9 | TRBD2 | CASSVYSGRSPGDTQYF | TGTGCCAGCAGCGTATATAGCGGGAGGTCGCCGGGAGATACGCAGTATTTT
TRBJ2-1 | . | TRBV4-1 | . | CASSQELGVPNEQFF | TGCGCCAGCAGCCAAGAACTAGGGGTCCCCAATGAGCAGTTCTTC
TRBJ1-5 | . | TRBV7-9 | . | CASSLVNLRGAAFNQPQHF | TGTGCCAGCAGCTTAGTTAACTTACGGGGGGCGGCCTTTAATCAGCCCCAGCATTTT
TRBJ2-7 | . | TRBV29-1 | TRBD1 | CSAQGATTYEQYF | TGCAGCGCACAGGGGGCCACCACCTACGAGCAGTACTTC